This T cell receptor (beta chain) was found in a study of T cells in localized non-small cell lung cancer (TCRdb year 2020). Concerning the study at large: Comparing tumors with uninvolved tumor-adjacent lungs, the study looked at the T cell repertoires of around 250 patients with early-stage NSCLC. The cohort comprised under 250 treatment-naïve NSCLC patients with resected, localized lung tumors. A mean age of about 66 years was recorded for the NSCLC patients, of whom around 120 were male and some 99 were female.

From a lookup of the germline V gene, CDR1 and CDR2 are MDHEN and SYDVKM. Reading from cysteine to phenylalanine, the CDR3 counts 14 amino acids. Just CDR3 DNA is preserved here, 42 bases in frame from base 1. At diagnosis, tumor, uninvolved tumor-adjacent lung and peripheral blood were collected and then preserved as a mix of FFPE and fresh-frozen material. For TCR repertoire profiling, blood samples were analyzed as peripheral blood mononuclear cells. Regarding this clone: Its antigen is currently not known. The junction departs from the called germline gene at one end, perhaps through a read error.

The immunoSEQ Assay was used to sequence TCR beta CDR3 regions from DNA. The study's processing was this. To compute T cell density, TCR beta template counts were normalized to usable DNA, which was estimated by amplifying housekeeping genes. Richness was estimated with the preseqR package, extrapolating to 400,000 templates for PBMC samples and 120,000 templates for tissue samples. Clonality was defined by subtracting Pielou's evenness from one. Differential abundance testing on productive amino-acid clonotypes, with a minimum total count of 5 and an alpha of 0.1, was used to identify tissue-enriched TCRs. Repertoire overlap between compartments was quantified with the Jaccard Index and Morisita Overlap Index. GLIPH clustered TCR beta CDR3s with public tetramer-defined viral CDR3s; viral motifs required at least three viral sequences plus V-gene enrichment. This is the immuneACCESS table as TCRdb keeps it, with only in-frame sequences that have V and J called. A part of the clones is gone; compared with another copy, unresolved V genes explain less than half, and the rest is unexplained. V and J calls and clone size are those listed in that table; D and trimming were worked out from the DNA. Within this sample are tens of thousands of clones, with roughly nine tenths of them counted one time only. The ten most abundant clones make up 15% to 20% of the sample.

Study-wide findings and limitations: Since the design was exploratory, TCR variables were selected using unadjusted p-values with no false-discovery rate correction. Because multi-region sequencing of the tumors was not done, intratumor heterogeneity could not be ruled out. Higher T cell density in blood was associated with longer overall survival, whereas higher clonality in adjacent lung was associated with shorter survival. Of the top 100 tumor clones, a median of 57 were detected in paired uninvolved adjacent lung; 28 were also among that lung's top 100. The highest T cell clonality was observed in uninvolved tumor-adjacent lung, where clonality exceeded that of tumor, suggesting that antigenic responses were more focused in uninvolved tumor-adjacent lung.

The rearrangement joined TRBV28 to TRBJ1-1; perhaps TRBD1 is the D gene, with 6 bases matching. This material consisted of peripheral blood, taken before any cancer treatment. The sequence came from a man aged 40 to 70 with stage I lung adenocarcinoma. The CDR3 has the sequence CASNLDRQLPEAFF. The DNA sequence is as follows: TGTGCCAGCAATTTAGACAGGCAGTTGCCTGAAGCTTTCTTT.